The present TCR beta chain was sequenced within a study of blood T cell repertoires in COVID-19. On the study more broadly: PBMCs, B-cell-depleted T cells, or T cells provided the cDNA or gDNA that made up the material.

Germline values: CDR1 LNHDA, CDR2 SQIVND (reference sequence). V shed 7 bases, J shed 6 bases, and the junction held 12 bases outside the gene matches. The CDR3 sequence is 15 residues long. Produced via immunoSEQ multiplex PCR; TCRdb's table is partial and in-frame only. In the table there are some 76,000 clones, 90% of which are singletons. The chain links TRBV19 to TRBJ1-2; 9 bases are a match to TRBD1. The sequence was collected from a woman younger than 35 with acute or convalescent COVID-19. What was sequenced was peripheral blood. CDR3 DNA: TGTGCCAGTACCTACAGGGGGCGCGGAATAAATGGCTACACCTTC. Translated, it gives CASTYRGRGINGYTF.